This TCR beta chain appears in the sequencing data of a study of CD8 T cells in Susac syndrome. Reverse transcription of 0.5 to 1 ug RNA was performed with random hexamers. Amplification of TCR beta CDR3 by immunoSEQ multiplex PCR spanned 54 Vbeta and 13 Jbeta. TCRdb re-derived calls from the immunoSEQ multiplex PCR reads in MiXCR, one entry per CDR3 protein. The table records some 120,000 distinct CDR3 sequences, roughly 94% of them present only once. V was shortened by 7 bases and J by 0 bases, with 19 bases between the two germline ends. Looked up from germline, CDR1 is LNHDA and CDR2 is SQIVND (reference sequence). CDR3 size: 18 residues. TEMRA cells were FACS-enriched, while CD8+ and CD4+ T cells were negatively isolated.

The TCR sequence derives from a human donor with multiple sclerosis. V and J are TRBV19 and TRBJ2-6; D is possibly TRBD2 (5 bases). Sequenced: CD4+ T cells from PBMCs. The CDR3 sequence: CASTRSRGFGSGANVLTF. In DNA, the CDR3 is TGTGCCAGTACCAGATCAAGAGGGTTTGGCTCTGGGGCCAACGTCCTGACTTTC.